The 5 T cell receptor beta chains below come from one sample, sequenced in a study of lymphopenia after photon versus proton radiotherapy. Sequencing was performed with immunoSEQ multiplex PCR; in TCRdb, only in-frame clones are kept and a portion is missing. The sample holds roughly 25,000 clones, 90% seen once. The input for sequencing was peripheral blood, taken from a patient treated with photon-based radiotherapy. The origin of the receptors is a woman in her 50s with cholangiocarcinoma.

The chain has TRBV27 and TRBJ1-1; no clear D. CDR1 and CDR2 from the germline V gene are MNHEY and SMNVEV (reference sequence). Trimming left V 5 bases short and J 11 bases short, with 15 bases between. The CDR3 contains 12 residues. The CDR3, as DNA: TGTGCCAGCAGTAATGGAAAGGAAAGGGCTTTCTTT. Translation gives CASSNGKERAFF.

The rearrangement links TRBV5-1 to TRBJ1-1; TRBD1 is a possible D gene (6 bases). The CDR3 is made up of 13 amino acids. The ends were cut back, 2 bases at V and 14 bases at J, with 19 bases in the middle. From germline, CDR1 is SGHRS and CDR2 YFSETQ. CDR3 sequence (DNA): TGCGCCAGCAGCTTAGGACAGCAGGCTGAGTACTTCTTT. As protein: CASSLGQQAEYFF.

V and J are TRBV14 and TRBJ2-3, with 9 bases aligning to TRBD2. The CDR3 runs 16 residues. Trimming at V came to 0 bases and at J to 2 bases, leaving 3 bases not matched to a gene. Germline CDR1 and CDR2: SGHDN and FVKESK. CDR3 region: CASSQDLAGNTDTQYF. The CDR3 bases are TGTGCCAGCAGCCAAGATCTAGCGGGGAACACAGATACGCAGTATTTT.

The gene calls are TRBV5-4 and TRBJ2-1; D call uncertain. CDR1 SGHNT and CDR2 YYREEE come from the germline V gene (reference sequence). The CDR3 length is 12 residues. V lost 4 bases and J lost 10, with 12 bases in between. The DNA of the CDR3 is TGTGCCAGCAGCCTTCCGGGTCAGGAGCAGTTCTTC. Residues: CASSLPGQEQFF.

The chain is built from TRBV10-3 and TRBJ1-4; D is perhaps TRBD1 (5 bases). V was clipped by 6 bases and J by 4 bases, with 9 bases between them. The CDR3 is 13 residues long. Germline-derived CDR1 and CDR2 are ENHRY and SYGVKD. The CDR3 sequence: CAISDRDNEKLFF. CDR3 sequence (DNA): TGTGCCATCAGCGACAGAGATAATGAAAAACTGTTTTTT.